This TCR beta chain derives from a study of PD-1 blockade in mismatch repair-deficient tumors. Clones were sequenced by immunoSEQ multiplex PCR, and TCRdb holds only the in-frame ones, with some missing. The sample carries about 67,000 clones, 60% to 80% recorded once. Germline lookup yields CDR1 SGHTA and CDR2 FQGNSA. V was shortened by 2 bases and J by 10 bases, with 18 bases between the two germline ends. This CDR3 comprises 15 residues. The source of this sequence is an adult with mismatch repair-deficient cancer. The chain carries TRBV7-2 and TRBJ2-1; a weak D match, TRBD2 (7 bases). This sample comprised peripheral blood, obtained 2 weeks after starting pembrolizumab. CDR3 loop: CASSLSGRGTREQFF. CDR3 DNA sequence: TGTGCCAGCAGCTTATCAGGGAGGGGGACGAGGGAGCAGTTCTTC.